This T cell receptor beta chain derives from a study of blood T cell repertoires in COVID-19. Clones were read by immunoSEQ multiplex PCR, and TCRdb kept only the in-frame ones, dropping some. The data show fewer than 150,000 clones, roughly 80% seen once. The CDR3 runs 13 residues. Germline-derived CDR1 and CDR2 are SGHNT and YYREEE (reference sequence). Trimming left V 3 bases short and J 4 bases short, with 10 bases between. The chain couples TRBV5-4 to TRBJ1-2; weak D call: TRBD1 (6 bases). Specimen: peripheral blood. The TCR originated in a man aged 50 to 59 with acute or convalescent COVID-19. Here the CDR3 reads CASSWDILYGYTF. The DNA of the CDR3 is TGTGCCAGCAGCTGGGACATCCTCTATGGCTACACCTTC.